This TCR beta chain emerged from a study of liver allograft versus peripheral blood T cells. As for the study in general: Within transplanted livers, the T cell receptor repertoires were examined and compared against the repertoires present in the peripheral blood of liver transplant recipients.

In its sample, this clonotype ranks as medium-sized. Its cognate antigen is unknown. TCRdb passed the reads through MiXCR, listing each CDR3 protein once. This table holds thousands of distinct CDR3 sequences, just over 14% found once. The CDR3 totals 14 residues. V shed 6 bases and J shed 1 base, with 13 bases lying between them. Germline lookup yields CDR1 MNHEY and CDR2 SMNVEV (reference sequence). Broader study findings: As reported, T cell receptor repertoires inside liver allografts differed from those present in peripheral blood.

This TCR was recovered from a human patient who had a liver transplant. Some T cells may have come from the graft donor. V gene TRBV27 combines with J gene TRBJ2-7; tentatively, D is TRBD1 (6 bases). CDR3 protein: CASSGTRGSYEQYF. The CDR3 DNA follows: TGTGCCAGCAGCGGAACCAGGGGTTCCTACGAGCAGTACTTC.